This is a list of T cell receptor beta chains from one sample in a study of T cell repertoires in breast cancer. A single record per CDR3 protein comes from TCRdb applying MiXCR to the emulsion pairing reads. The table lists about 40,000 distinct CDR3 sequences, about 48% of them singletons. Sequenced input: CD8+ T cells. Receptors originate from a pool of human donors with breast cancer or a healthy control (not recorded which). The CDR3 runs from the conserved cysteine through the conserved F or W. D genes are given only for firm matches. The size entry is marked missing in some rows and otherwise reads once, few, many or a size class.

D gene	V gene	clone size	J gene	CDR3 protein	CDR3 DNA
TRBD1	TRBV6-5	many	TRBJ1-4	CASSYQGDRGEKLFF	TGTGCCAGCAGTTACCAGGGGGATCGCGGTGAAAAACTGTTTTTT
-	TRBV11-2	-	TRBJ2-3	CASGLAMLSHTQYF	TGTGCCAGCGGCTTAGCCATGTTGAGCCATACGCAGTATTTT
-	TRBV25-1	few	TRBJ2-3	CASSEATGTDTQYF	TGTGCCAGCAGTGAAGCGACAGGCACAGATACGCAGTATTTT
-	TRBV20-1	-	TRBJ2-5	CSAKYTRRQETQYF	TGCAGTGCTAAGTATACACGGCGCCAAGAGACCCAGTACTTC
TRBD2	TRBV24-1	-	TRBJ2-1	CATSATTSGALYNEQFF	TGTGCCACCAGTGCTACGACTAGCGGAGCACTCTACAATGAGCAGTTCTTC
TRBD1	TRBV6-6	few	TRBJ1-1	CASSYRGSRGPTEAFF	TGTGCCAGCAGTTATCGGGGTAGCAGGGGGCCCACTGAAGCTTTCTTT
-	TRBV6-1	-	TRBJ1-2	CASTARDTGRGGYTF	TGTGCCAGCACCGCGCGGGACACCGGACGGGGTGGCTACACCTTC
-	TRBV18	once	TRBJ2-5	CASSPQETQYF	TGTGCCAGCTCGCCCCAAGAGACCCAGTACTTC
-	TRBV3-1	few	TRBJ1-5	CASSQSNQPQHF	TGTGCCAGCAGCCAAAGCAATCAGCCCCAGCATTTT
-	TRBV5-1	few	TRBJ2-3	CASKEGTDTQYF	TGCGCCAGCAAGGAGGGCACAGATACGCAGTATTTT
TRBD1	TRBV20-1	few	TRBJ1-2	CSARARGGAYGYTF	TGCAGTGCCAGGGCGCGAGGGGGCGCTTATGGCTACACCTTC
-	TRBV7-2	few	TRBJ2-5	CASTRSRGPQETQYF	TGTGCCAGCACCCGAAGTCGGGGGCCCCAAGAGACCCAGTACTTC
-	TRBV12-3/TRBV12-4	-	TRBJ1-1	CASKWEARTEAFF	TGTGCCAGCAAGTGGGAGGCTCGGACTGAAGCTTTCTTT
-	TRBV6-2/TRBV6-3	-	TRBJ2-1	CASSYSGGQRGEQFF	TGTGCCAGCAGTTACTCGGGCGGGCAAAGGGGTGAGCAGTTCTTC
TRBD1	TRBV4-2	-	TRBJ2-3	CASSQEMGQGMADTQYF	TGTGCCAGCAGCCAAGAAATGGGACAGGGAATGGCAGATACGCAGTATTTT
TRBD2	TRBV7-8	few	TRBJ2-1	CASDGLAGPEESYNEQFF	TGTGCCAGCGACGGACTAGCGGGACCGGAAGAGTCTTACAATGAGCAGTTCTTC
TRBD2	TRBV7-2	-	TRBJ2-7	CASSLGPGLAETEQYF	TGTGCCAGCAGCTTAGGTCCGGGACTAGCGGAGACCGAGCAGTACTTC
-	TRBV7-6	-	TRBJ2-3	CASSLAGLCGQGLSTDTQYF	TGTGCTAGCAGCTTAGCCGGTCTTTGCGGGCAGGGCCTCAGCACAGATACGCAGTATTTT
TRBD1	TRBV7-2	-	TRBJ1-1	CASSTRDRGRLDTEAFF	TGTGCCAGCAGCACCCGGGACAGGGGGCGTCTGGACACTGAAGCTTTCTTT
-	TRBV14	-	TRBJ1-4	CASSQESQPPNNEKLFF	TGTGCCAGCAGCCAAGAGAGCCAGCCACCAAATAATGAAAAACTGTTTTTT
TRBD1	TRBV2	-	TRBJ2-5	CASSAGQDETQCF	TGTGCCAGCAGCGCTGGACAGGACGAGACCCAGTGCTTC
-	TRBV20-1	-	TRBJ2-3	CSAILPGSGTDTQYF	TGCAGTGCTATATTACCGGGCAGCGGCACAGATACGCAGTATTTT
-	TRBV4-2	-	TRBJ1-2	CASSQEAEPRNGYTF	TGTGCCAGCAGCCAAGAGGCAGAACCCAGGAATGGCTACACCTTC
TRBD1	TRBV12-3/TRBV12-4	few	TRBJ1-2	CASSSQQGVYGYTF	TGTGCCAGCAGTTCGCAACAGGGGGTCTATGGCTACACCTTC
-	TRBV11-2	-	TRBJ2-3	CASSLDGALDTQYF	TGTGCCAGCAGCTTAGACGGGGCCCTCGATACGCAGTATTTT
-	TRBV7-2	few	TRBJ2-1	CASKAAYYFNEQFF	TGTGCCAGCAAAGCCGCCTACTACTTTAATGAGCAGTTCTTC
TRBD2	TRBV20-1	-	TRBJ2-7	CSARGGGAGGVYEQYF	TGCAGTGCTAGGGGGGGCGGGGCGGGAGGGGTCTACGAGCAGTACTTC
-	TRBV20-1	-	TRBJ1-2	CSAPGATHGYTF	TGCAGTGCCCCGGGCGCCACCCATGGCTACACCTTC
-	TRBV29-1	-	TRBJ2-1	CSVVTWNEQFF	TGCAGCGTCGTTACCTGGAATGAGCAGTTCTTC
-	TRBV27	-	TRBJ2-7	CASSLTGRSYEQYF	TGTGCCAGCAGTTTAACAGGGAGGTCCTACGAGCAGTACTTC
TRBD2	TRBV3-1	few	TRBJ2-7	CASSPSGRGVVGEQYF	TGTGCCAGCAGCCCATCCGGGAGGGGAGTAGTGGGCGAGCAGTACTTC
TRBD1	TRBV12-3/TRBV12-4	-	TRBJ1-5	CASSADRDQPQHF	TGTGCCAGCAGTGCCGACAGGGATCAGCCCCAGCATTTT
TRBD1	TRBV10-3	-	TRBJ2-1	CAISESQGQTDNEQFF	TGTGCCATCAGTGAGTCTCAGGGACAGACCGACAATGAGCAGTTCTTC
-	TRBV6-5	-	TRBJ1-1	CAVTRGLDTEAFF	TGTGCCGTCACCCGGGGCCTCGACACTGAAGCTTTCTTT
-	TRBV12-3/TRBV12-4	-	TRBJ1-2	CASSFGPNYGYTF	TGTGCCAGCAGTTTCGGGCCTAACTATGGCTACACCTTC
-	TRBV4-1	-	TRBJ2-1	CASSQDPGNDNEQFF	TGCGCCAGCAGCCAAGACCCCGGGAACGACAATGAGCAGTTCTTC
-	TRBV20-1	few	TRBJ1-2	CSARDGQLRFGYTF	TGCAGTGCTAGAGATGGGCAGCTCCGTTTTGGCTACACCTTC
-	TRBV20-1	-	TRBJ2-3	CSALPTGPHPQYF	TGCAGTGCCCTTCCTACAGGGCCCCACCCGCAGTATTTT
-	TRBV18	few	TRBJ1-1	CASSPFREDTEAFF	TGTGCCAGCTCACCATTTAGAGAGGACACTGAAGCTTTCTTT
-	TRBV20-1	many	TRBJ2-1	CSAPGPQGNEQFF	TGCAGTGCCCCCGGACCCCAGGGCAATGAGCAGTTCTTC
TRBD2	TRBV7-2	few	TRBJ2-3	CASSLGASGGTDTQYF	TGTGCCAGCAGCTTGGGGGCTAGCGGGGGCACAGATACGCAGTATTTT